This passage covers 26 T cell receptor beta chains from one sample sequenced in a study of technical replicates of blood from a few donors. Sequencing used immunoSEQ multiplex PCR; TCRdb keeps in-frame clones, though not all of them. The sample records around 70,000 clones, 95% to 97% being singletons. Input material: T cells isolated from PBMCs. Receptors originate from a human donor in good health.

The genes are TRBV4-1 and TRBJ2-1, with D possibly matching TRBD2 (5 bases). This CDR3 contains 17 residues. Germline-derived CDR1 and CDR2 are MGHRA and YSYEKL. The V and J ends lost 0 bases and 11 bases respectively, with 23 bases between them. The chain's CDR3 is CASSQDWWTLAVKQQFF. In DNA form, the CDR3 reads TGCGCCAGCAGCCAAGATTGGTGGACTCTAGCAGTAAAGCAGCAGTTCTTC.

This clone was counted once. This chain joins TRBV7-9 and TRBJ2-7; D unresolved. Between the trimmed V and J ends, which lost 2 bases and 7 bases, there was a span of 12 bases. The CDR3 is made up of 13 amino acids. Germline V gene sequence: CDR1 SEHNR, CDR2 FQNEAQ (reference sequence). CDR3 bases: TGTGCCAGCAGCTTAAGGCAGGTCAAGGAGCAGTACTTC. The encoded protein is CASSLRQVKEQYF.

Concerning this clone itself: At the DNA level, this CDR3 is encoded by other sequences in the same sample as well. This chain uses TRBV30 with TRBJ1-1; D gene uncertain. The CDR3 extends over 13 amino acids. Trimming shortened V by 0 bases and J by 1 base, and 6 bases separated the two germline ends. CDR1 is GTSNPN, CDR2 SVGIG, per germline (reference sequence). CDR3 DNA: TGTGCCTGGAGTGTAGCTGGGAACACTGAAGCTTTCTTT. Translating gives CAWSVAGNTEAFF.

This clone was recorded once. The genes are TRBV7-2 and TRBJ2-3, with D maybe TRBD2 (6 bases). Trimming pared 5 bases from V and 6 bases from J, leaving 9 bases between. The CDR3 spans 12 residues. Germline CDR1 SGHTA, CDR2 FQGNSA. Here the CDR3 reads CASSGTSDTQYF. The CDR3 nucleotides are TGTGCCAGCAGCGGGACTTCCGATACGCAGTATTTT.

This clone was recorded once. CDR3 in amino acids: CAWSARLAGLEQYF. As DNA, the CDR3 is TGTGCCTGGAGTGCTAGACTAGCGGGTCTCGAGCAGTACTTC. The chain has TRBV30 and TRBJ2-7; TRBD2 matches at 10 bases. Germline CDR1 is GTSNPN and CDR2 is SVGIG (reference sequence). There are 14 residues in the CDR3. V lost 1 base to trimming and J lost 6 bases; unmatched junction nucleotides: 6.

The rearrangement joins TRBV2 to TRBJ1-2, with D possibly matching TRBD1 (5 bases). Germline CDR1 is SNHLY and CDR2 is FYNNEI. The CDR3 is 15 residues long. V lost 4 bases and J 4 bases, leaving 16 bases between the germline ends. Here the CDR3 DNA reads TGTGCCAGCAGTGTTAATTCTGGGGCTTCCTATGGCTACACCTTC. Translation gives CASSVNSGASYGYTF. The full variable domain, with the rest looked up from reference TRBV2 and TRBJ1-2, is EPEVTQTPSHQVTQMGQEVILRCVPISNHLYFYWYRQILGQKVEFLVSFYNNEISEKSEIFDDQFSVERPDGSNFTLKIRSTKLEDSAMYFCASSVNSGASYGYTFGSGTRLTVV.

V and J are TRBV19 and TRBJ2-7, with TRBD2 matching over 9 bases. Per germline, CDR1 LNHDA and CDR2 SQIVND (reference sequence). V was clipped by 4 bases and J by 0 bases; unmatched bases: 4. This CDR3 spans 15 amino acids. CDR3: CASSRGLARSYEQYF. CDR3 DNA: TGTGCCAGTAGTAGGGGACTAGCTCGCTCCTACGAGCAGTACTTC.

The chain links TRBV7-9 to TRBJ1-2; no definite D call. CDR3 length equals 15 residues. Germline CDR1 reads SEHNR; CDR2 reads FQNEAQ (reference sequence). V was clipped by 2 bases and J by 3 bases, with 13 bases between them. In nucleotides, the CDR3 is TGTGCCAGCAGCTTACGGCGGGGTTCGGACTATGGCTACACCTTC. It translates to CASSLRRGSDYGYTF. Complete variable domain (other parts from reference TRBV7-9 and TRBJ1-2): DTGVSQNPRHKITKRGQNVTFRCDPISEHNRLYWYRQTLGQGPEFLTYFQNEAQLEKSRLLSDRFSAERPKGSFSTLEIQRTEQGDSAMYLCASSLRRGSDYGYTFGSGTRLTVV.

The V gene is TRBV9, the J gene TRBJ1-5; TRBD1 aligns across 9 bases. The germline V gene has CDR1 SGDLS and CDR2 YYNGEE. V dropped 3 bases and J dropped 4; count of bases not matched to a gene: 2. The CDR3 loop spans 14 amino acids. CDR3 sequence reads: CASSGDRVNQPQHF. As DNA, the CDR3 is TGTGCCAGCAGCGGGGACAGGGTAAATCAGCCCCAGCATTTT.

Written as DNA, the CDR3 is TGTGCCAGCAGCTTGAGCCAGCGGAGAAGCTCTCCTCGCGATACGCAGTATTTT. Its protein is CASSLSQRRSSPRDTQYF. The chain carries TRBV5-4 and TRBJ2-3; possibly TRBD2 for D (5 bases). Germline loops: CDR1 SGHNT, CDR2 YYREEE (reference sequence). V was pared by 1 base and J by 6 bases, with 24 bases between. This CDR3 region has 18 residues. Full variable domain (remainder filled in from reference TRBV5-4 and TRBJ2-3): ETGVTQSPTHLIKTRGQQVTLRCSSQSGHNTVSWYQQALGQGPQFIFQYYREEENGRGNFPPRFSGLQFPNYSSELNVNALELDDSALYLCASSLSQRRSSPRDTQYFGPGTRLTVL.

V is TRBV5-1 and J is TRBJ2-3, with D unresolved. This CDR3 is 15 amino acids long. Trimming took 0 bases from V and 2 from J, leaving 10 bases between them. Germline CDR1 is SGHRS and CDR2 is YFSETQ. Here the CDR3 reads CASSLEVADTDTQYF. In nucleotides, the CDR3 is TGCGCCAGCAGCTTGGAGGTGGCGGACACAGATACGCAGTATTTT.

This chain joins TRBV2 and TRBJ2-7; D is undetermined. The CDR3 totals 13 residues. V shed 6 bases and J shed 5 bases, with 14 bases lying between them. In germline, CDR1 is SNHLY, CDR2 FYNNEI. Here the CDR3 DNA reads TGTGCCAGCAGGGTATGGGCAGCCCACGAGCAGTACTTC. The encoded protein is CASRVWAAHEQYF.

Of note for this clone: An end of the junction differs from the germline gene, which may be a read error. The J gene is TRBJ2-6, the V gene TRBV2; a weak D match, TRBD1 (5 bases). Germline V gives CDR1 SNHLY, CDR2 FYNNEI. The CDR3 length is 18 residues. This CDR3 reads CASSEDLDKPSGANVLTF. In DNA form, the CDR3 reads TGTGCCAGCAGCGAAGACTTGGACAAACCCTCTGGGGCCAACGTCCTGACTTTC.

This clone has only one observation. V gene TRBV5-1 combines with J gene TRBJ1-2, with 8 nucleotides matching TRBD1. The CDR3 sequence is 15 residues long. Germline V gene sequence: CDR1 SGHRS, CDR2 YFSETQ. After removal of 2 bases from V and 5 bases from J, the junction contained 8 bases not matched to a gene. The CDR3 spells CASSLPDREFYGYTF. The CDR3 DNA is TGCGCCAGCAGCTTACCGGACAGGGAATTTTATGGCTACACCTTC.

This chain joins TRBV7-8 and TRBJ1-5; no firm D call. The length of the CDR3 is 13 residues. V shed 4 bases and J shed 5 bases, with 9 bases lying between them. Germline CDR1 SGHVS, CDR2 FQNEAQ. In nucleotides, the CDR3 is TGTGCCAGCAGCTCATCTACGGATCAGCCCCAGCATTTT. Its protein is CASSSSTDQPQHF.

The rearrangement joins TRBV4-2 to TRBJ1-5; weak D call: TRBD1 (6 bases). The germline gives CDR1 LGHNA, CDR2 YNFKEQ. The CDR3 has 16 amino acids. Between the trimmed V and J ends, which lost 3 bases and 6 bases, there was a span of 18 bases. This chain's CDR3 is CASSHIVSGGTQPQHF. The CDR3 DNA reads as TGTGCCAGCAGCCATATCGTTTCGGGGGGCACTCAGCCCCAGCATTTT.

The gene calls are TRBV7-6 and TRBJ2-7; D possibly corresponds to TRBD2 (6 bases). Germline CDR1 and CDR2: SGHVS and FNYEAQ. Trimming pared 5 bases from V and 7 bases from J, leaving 18 bases between. The CDR3 length is 14 residues. CDR3 amino acids: CASSNFSGSGEQYF. The CDR3 DNA follows: TGTGCCAGCAGCAATTTTAGCGGTTCGGGGGAGCAGTACTTC.

This clone was observed a single time. The V call is TRBV5-1, the J call TRBJ2-1, with D tentatively TRBD2 (5 bases). The CDR3 length is 15 residues. Germline CDR1 and CDR2: SGHRS and YFSETQ. V lost 0 bases to trimming and J lost 3 bases, with 10 bases between them. Written as DNA, the CDR3 is TGCGCCAGCAGCTTGGCCCCGGACTTCTACAATGAGCAGTTCTTC. It encodes CASSLAPDFYNEQFF. Combining the CDR3 with reference TRBV5-1 and TRBJ2-1 gives the whole variable domain KAGVTQTPRYLIKTRGQQVTLSCSPISGHRSVSWYQQTPGQGLQFLFEYFSETQRNKGNFPGRFSGRQFSNSRSEMNVSTLELGDSALYLCASSLAPDFYNEQFFGPGTRLTVL.

V gene TRBV29-1 combines with J gene TRBJ2-2; TRBD2 might be the D (6 bases). The CDR3 extends over 13 amino acids. Per the germline V gene, CDR1 is SQVTM and CDR2 is ANQGSEA. Trimming shortened V by 0 bases and J by 4 bases, and 6 bases separated the two germline ends. CDR3 loop: CSVEEGLTGELFF. The CDR3 nucleotides read TGCAGCGTTGAAGAGGGACTCACCGGGGAGCTGTTTTTT.

CDR3 DNA: TGTGCCAGCAGTTTCGGGGGGCTTAAGAAGTTTAGTAGCGCTGAAGCTTTCTTT. Its translation: CASSFGGLKKFSSAEAFF. J is TRBJ1-1 and V is TRBV28, with a possible D match to TRBD1 (6 bases). The ends were cut back, 3 bases at V and 6 bases at J, with 26 bases in the middle. This CDR3 region has 18 residues. Germline CDR1 reads MDHEN; CDR2 reads SYDVKM.

This clone has a single count. V is TRBV7-7 and J is TRBJ2-2; no clear D gene. Germline CDR1 is SSHAT and CDR2 is FNYEAQ (reference sequence). This CDR3 has 14 amino acids. Trimming took off 1 base at V and 3 bases at J, with 6 bases between the two ends. The CDR3 sequence is CASSLVVDTGELFF. The CDR3 coding sequence is TGTGCCAGCAGCTTAGTAGTTGACACCGGGGAGCTGTTTTTT.

The J gene is TRBJ1-1, the V gene TRBV19; TRBD1 might be the D (6 bases). Trimming removed 5 bases at V and 1 base at J, with 14 bases between. CDR3 length equals 15 residues. Germline loops: CDR1 LNHDA, CDR2 SQIVND (reference sequence). The CDR3 bases are TGTGCCAGTAGTCTTATAGACAGGACGAACACTGAAGCTTTCTTT. Translated, it gives CASSLIDRTNTEAFF.

The chain combines TRBV28 with TRBJ2-7; 8 bases map to TRBD1. Germline V gives CDR1 MDHEN, CDR2 SYDVKM. With 8 bases clipped from V and 2 bases from J, the junction kept 5 bases outside the gene matches. The CDR3 covers 13 residues. The DNA for the CDR3 is TGTGCCAGCGGGCCGGGACAGGCCTACGAGCAGTACTTC. It specifies CASGPGQAYEQYF.

The gene calls are TRBV28 and TRBJ1-1; perhaps TRBD1 as D (6 bases). V dropped 4 bases and J dropped 5 bases, with 14 bases sitting between them. Germline V gene sequence: CDR1 MDHEN, CDR2 SYDVKM. The CDR3 contains 14 residues. In DNA form, the CDR3 reads TGTGCCAGCAGTTGGGGGACAACGGGGACTGAAGCTTTCTTT. Translated: CASSWGTTGTEAFF. The variable domain in full, with the rest retrieved from reference TRBV28 and TRBJ1-1, is DVKVTQSSRYLVKRTGEKVFLECVQDMDHENMFWYRQDPGLGLRLIYFSYDVKMKEKGDIPEGYSVSREKKERFSLILESASTNQTSMYLCASSWGTTGTEAFFGQGTRLTVV.

The chain recombines TRBV4-3 with TRBJ2-1; 9 bases agree with TRBD2. V shed 1 base and J 4 bases; nucleotides not matched to a gene: 11. The germline V gene has CDR1 LGHNA and CDR2 YSLEER. CDR3 length: 18 amino acids. CDR3: CASSQVLPLAGLYNEQFF. DNA for the CDR3: TGCGCCAGCAGCCAAGTCTTACCTCTAGCGGGATTATACAATGAGCAGTTCTTC.

CDR3 DNA: TGTGCCTGGAGTGTACTGCAGGCTGAAAAACTGTTTTTT. Translating it yields CAWSVLQAEKLFF. V and J are TRBV30 and TRBJ1-4; no definite D call. CDR3 length: 13 residues. The germline V gene has CDR1 GTSNPN and CDR2 SVGIG (reference sequence). V dropped 0 bases and J dropped 7 bases, with 9 bases sitting between them.